A single sample gave rise to the 5 T cell receptor beta chains below, sequenced in a study of blood T cell repertoires in COVID-19. TCRdb's table, derived via immunoSEQ multiplex PCR, lists solely in-frame clones and lacks some. The data contain around 87,000 clones, 85% to 90% of them singletons. What was sequenced was peripheral blood. The receptors were sampled from a human donor with active COVID-19. The donor label of this sample is uncertain.

The chain uses TRBV7-2 and TRBJ1-5; D is perhaps TRBD1 (5 bases). The V and J ends lost 5 bases and 3 bases respectively, with 14 bases between them. CDR3 length: 15 residues. CDR1 is SGHTA and CDR2 is FQGNSA in the germline V gene. This CDR3 reads CASSPRGQVNQPQHF. As DNA, the CDR3 is TGTGCCAGCAGCCCAAGGGGTCAAGTCAATCAGCCCCAGCATTTT.

The CDR3 here is CASSIRGGEAFF. The CDR3 coding sequence is TGTGCCAGCAGCATAAGGGGGGGTGAAGCTTTCTTT. The chain couples TRBV7-9 to TRBJ1-1; the D gene is possibly TRBD1 (6 bases). The germline CDR1 and CDR2 sequences are SEHNR and FQNEAQ (reference sequence). The V end was cut by 5 bases, the J end by 7 bases, with 11 bases between. CDR3 length: 12 residues.

The chain has TRBV5-4 and TRBJ1-1, with D tentatively TRBD1 (6 bases). Germline V lookup: CDR1 SGHNT, CDR2 YYREEE (reference sequence). V was cut by 4 bases and J by 0 bases, with 16 bases left in between. The CDR3 sequence is 16 residues long. CDR3 residues: CASSLFQGIMNTEAFF. The CDR3 nucleotides read TGTGCCAGCAGCCTCTTTCAGGGGATTATGAACACTGAAGCTTTCTTT.

The chain uses TRBV5-5 and TRBJ1-2, with a tentative D call TRBD1 (6 bases). The germline V and J ends were trimmed by 0 bases and 1 base, with 7 bases remaining between them. The length of the CDR3 is 14 residues. The germline CDR1 and CDR2 sequences are SGHKS and YYEKEE (reference sequence). CDR3 protein: CASSLGTVNYGYTF. The CDR3 region has the DNA TGTGCCAGCAGCTTGGGGACAGTTAACTATGGCTACACCTTC.

V is TRBV15 and J is TRBJ2-7; 9 positions match TRBD1. V lost 5 bases to trimming and J lost 4 bases; unmatched junction nucleotides: 6. This CDR3 has 14 amino acids. Germline loops: CDR1 LNHNV, CDR2 YYDKDF (reference sequence). CDR3 in amino acids: CATSLDRGNYEQYF. DNA of the CDR3: TGTGCCACCAGCTTGGACAGGGGTAATTACGAGCAGTACTTC. The variable domain in full, completed from reference TRBV15 and TRBJ2-7, reads DAMVIQNPRYQVTQFGKPVTLSCSQTLNHNVMYWYQQKSSQAPKLLFHYYDKDFNNEADTPDNFQSRRPNTSFCFLDIRSPGLGDTAMYLCATSLDRGNYEQYFGPGTRLTVT.